This T cell receptor (beta chain) was recorded in a study of shared clonotypes between healthy human individuals. V lost 7 bases, J lost 1 base, and 13 bases stayed unmatched. This CDR3 contains 16 residues. Germline-derived CDR1 and CDR2 are SQVTM and ANQGSEA. Profiling relied on immunoSEQ multiplex PCR, and the TCRdb table lists in-frame clones only, not all of them. In the table there are 2 million to 2.5 million clones, 85% to 95% of which are singletons. This clonotype was obtained from a man aged 18 to 29 in good health. Some clones in this sample may be carry-over from other donors' samples. The chain uses TRBV29-1 and TRBJ2-3, with 8 bases that match TRBD2. Source material: naive CD4+ T cells from PBMCs. Subset here: CD45RA+ positively selected. CDR3 sequence reads: CSGEGISGSGTDTQYF. The DNA for the CDR3 is TGCAGCGGGGAGGGCATCAGCGGGAGTGGCACAGATACGCAGTATTTT.